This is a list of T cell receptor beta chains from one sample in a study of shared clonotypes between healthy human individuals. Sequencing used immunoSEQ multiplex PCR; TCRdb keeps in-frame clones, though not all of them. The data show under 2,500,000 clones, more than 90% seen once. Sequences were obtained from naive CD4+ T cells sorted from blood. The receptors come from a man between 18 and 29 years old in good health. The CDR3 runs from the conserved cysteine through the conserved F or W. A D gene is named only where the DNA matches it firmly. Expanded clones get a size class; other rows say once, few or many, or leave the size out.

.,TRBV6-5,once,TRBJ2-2,CASRYGQANTGELFF,TGTGCCAGCAGGTACGGACAAGCGAACACCGGGGAGCTGTTTTTT
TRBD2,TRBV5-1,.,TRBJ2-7,CASSLLTSGSEQYF,TGCGCCAGCAGCTTGTTAACTAGCGGGAGTGAGCAGTACTTC
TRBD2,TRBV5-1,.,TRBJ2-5,CASSTSVSQETQYF,TGCGCCAGCAGTACTAGCGTCTCACAAGAGACCCAGTACTTC
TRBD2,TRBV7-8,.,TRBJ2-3,CASSLRLAGTDTQYF,TGTGCCAGCAGCTTAAGACTAGCGGGAACCGATACGCAGTATTTT
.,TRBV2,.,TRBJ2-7,CASKATAPDYEQYF,TGTGCCAGCAAGGCGACAGCCCCCGACTACGAGCAGTACTTC
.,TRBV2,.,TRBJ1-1,CASIQPLVNTEAFF,TGTGCCAGCATTCAGCCCCTCGTGAACACTGAAGCTTTCTTT
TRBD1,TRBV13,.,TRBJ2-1,CASSLGRQGVNEQFF,TGTGCCAGCAGCTTAGGTAGACAGGGGGTCAATGAGCAGTTCTTC
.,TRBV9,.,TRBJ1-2,CASSVGPGEATGYTF,TGTGCCAGCAGCGTAGGCCCCGGGGAGGCGACGGGCTACACCTTC
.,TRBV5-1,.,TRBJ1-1,CASSSKSPATEAFF,TGCGCCAGCAGCTCTAAGAGTCCAGCCACTGAAGCTTTCTTT
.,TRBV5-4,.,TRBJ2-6,CASSLDGITSGANVLTF,TGTGCCAGCAGCTTGGACGGAATTACCTCTGGGGCCAACGTCCTGACTTTC
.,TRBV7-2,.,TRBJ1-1,CASSVGRGGTEAFF,TGTGCCAGCAGCGTTGGACGAGGGGGCACTGAAGCTTTCTTT
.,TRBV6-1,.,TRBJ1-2,CASSTGLQNYGYTF,TGTGCCAGCAGTACGGGACTGCAAAACTATGGCTACACCTTC
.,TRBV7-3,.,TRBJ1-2,CASSPTGGATLGYTF,TGTGCCAGCAGCCCCACCGGGGGGGCTACTCTCGGCTACACCTTC
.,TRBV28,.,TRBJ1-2,CASSPTGYYGYTF,TGTGCCAGCAGTCCCACAGGTTACTATGGCTACACCTTC
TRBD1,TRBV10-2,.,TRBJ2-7,CASRDRGLGYEQYF,TGCGCCAGCAGGGACAGGGGGCTTGGCTACGAGCAGTACTTC
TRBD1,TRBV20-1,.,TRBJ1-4,CSARDPDRGFF,TGCAGTGCTAGAGATCCGGACAGGGGGTTTTTT
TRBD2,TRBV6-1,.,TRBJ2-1,CASSTGTSFLDEQFF,TGTGCCAGCAGTACCGGGACTAGCTTTCTGGATGAGCAGTTCTTC
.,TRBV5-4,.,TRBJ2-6,CASSLAWPGTLSGANVLTF,TGTGCCAGCAGCTTAGCCTGGCCAGGCACCCTCTCTGGGGCCAACGTCCTGACTTTC
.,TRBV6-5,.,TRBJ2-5,CASRQQPAGETQYF,TGTGCCAGCAGGCAGCAGCCGGCGGGGGAGACCCAGTACTTC
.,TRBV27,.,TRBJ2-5,CASSRRGTQETQYF,TGTGCCAGCAGTAGAAGGGGGACCCAAGAGACCCAGTACTTC
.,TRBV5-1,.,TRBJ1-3,CASSPDSGSGNTIYF,TGCGCCAGCAGCCCGGACAGTGGCTCTGGAAACACCATATATTTT
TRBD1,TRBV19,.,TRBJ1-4,CASSQIQDREGRKLFF,TGTGCCAGTAGCCAGATTCAAGACAGGGAAGGAAGAAAACTGTTTTTT
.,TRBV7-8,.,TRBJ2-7,CASSLERLSSYEQYF,TGTGCCAGCAGCTTAGAGCGGCTTAGCTCCTACGAGCAGTACTTC
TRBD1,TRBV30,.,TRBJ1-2,CAWSRTGPYGYTF,TGTGCCTGGAGTCGGACAGGACCCTATGGCTACACCTTC
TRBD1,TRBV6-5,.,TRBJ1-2,CASRSGGPYGYTF,TGTGCCAGCAGATCAGGGGGCCCTTATGGCTACACCTTC
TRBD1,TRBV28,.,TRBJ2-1,CASSTTGERLNEQFF,TGTGCCAGCAGCACAACAGGGGAAAGGCTCAATGAGCAGTTCTTC
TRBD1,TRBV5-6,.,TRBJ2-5,CASRFFRDRGQETQYF,TGTGCCAGCAGATTCTTCCGGGACAGGGGACAGGAGACCCAGTACTTC
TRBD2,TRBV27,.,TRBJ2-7,CASSPSSGTPSYEQYF,TGTGCCAGCAGTCCCTCTAGCGGGACGCCCTCCTACGAGCAGTACTTC
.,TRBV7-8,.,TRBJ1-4,CASSLAPPNEKLFF,TGTGCCAGCAGCTTAGCGCCCCCTAATGAAAAACTGTTTTTT
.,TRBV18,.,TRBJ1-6,CASSKDSPLHF,TGTGCCAGCTCGAAGGACTCACCCCTCCACTTT
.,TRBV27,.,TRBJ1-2,CASSSDSLRGYTF,TGTGCCAGCAGTTCGGACAGTCTGCGGGGCTACACCTTC
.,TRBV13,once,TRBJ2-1,CASSLGSGEYNEQFF,TGTGCCAGCAGCTTAGGGTCGGGAGAGTACAATGAGCAGTTCTTC
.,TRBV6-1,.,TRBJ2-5,CASSEFRVRETQYF,TGTGCCAGCAGTGAATTTCGGGTGCGGGAGACCCAGTACTTC
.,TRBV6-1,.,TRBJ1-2,CASSEAPGSGYTF,TGTGCCAGCAGTGAAGCGCCGGGGTCGGGCTACACCTTC
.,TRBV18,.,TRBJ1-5,CASSPDKNQPQHF,TGTGCCAGCTCACCTGACAAGAATCAGCCCCAGCATTTT
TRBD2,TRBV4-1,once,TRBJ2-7,CASSQPGLGIYEQYF,TGCGCCAGCAGCCAACCGGGACTAGGGATTTACGAGCAGTACTTC
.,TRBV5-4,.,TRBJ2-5,CASSVRGLETQYF,TGTGCCAGCAGCGTCAGAGGTTTAGAGACCCAGTACTTC
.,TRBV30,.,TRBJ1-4,CACQGWTNEKLFF,TGTGCCTGCCAGGGGTGGACTAATGAAAAACTGTTTTTT
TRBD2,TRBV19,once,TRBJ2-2,CASSREGRWTGELFF,TGTGCCAGTAGTAGGGAGGGCCGATGGACCGGGGAGCTGTTTTTT
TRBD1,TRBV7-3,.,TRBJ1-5,CASTPGTGQNQPQHF,TGTGCCAGCACACCCGGGACAGGACAGAATCAGCCCCAGCATTTT
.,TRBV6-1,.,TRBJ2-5,CASSEDRVIGETQYF,TGTGCCAGCAGTGAAGACAGGGTGATTGGAGAGACCCAGTACTTC
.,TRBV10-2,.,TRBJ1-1,CASTPVWGENTEAFF,TGCGCCAGCACACCAGTATGGGGGGAGAACACTGAAGCTTTCTTT
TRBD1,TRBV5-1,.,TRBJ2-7,CASSPGTAYEQYF,TGCGCCAGCAGCCCCGGGACAGCCTACGAGCAGTACTTC
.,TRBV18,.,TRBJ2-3,CASSPLVRDTQYF,TGTGCCAGCTCACCCCTAGTGAGGGATACGCAGTATTTT
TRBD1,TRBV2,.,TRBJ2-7,CASRRGTGGGYEQYF,TGTGCCAGCAGACGAGGGACAGGGGGCGGCTACGAGCAGTACTTC
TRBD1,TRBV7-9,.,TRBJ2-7,CASRSGQGYEQYF,TGTGCCAGCAGATCCGGACAGGGATACGAGCAGTACTTC
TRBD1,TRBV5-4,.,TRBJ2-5,CASSIRDREIQTQYF,TGTGCCAGCAGCATCCGGGACAGGGAAATTCAGACCCAGTACTTC
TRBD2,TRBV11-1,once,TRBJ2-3,CASSRGPAGGFQDTQYF,TGTGCCAGCAGCCGGGGGCCAGCGGGGGGCTTTCAAGATACGCAGTATTTT
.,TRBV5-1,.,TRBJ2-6,CASEPVSGANVLTF,TGCGCCAGCGAGCCCGTCTCTGGGGCCAACGTCCTGACTTTC
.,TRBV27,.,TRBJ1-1,CASSSGLGGSIMNTEAFF,TGTGCCAGCAGTTCGGGGTTAGGCGGATCAATCATGAACACTGAAGCTTTCTTT